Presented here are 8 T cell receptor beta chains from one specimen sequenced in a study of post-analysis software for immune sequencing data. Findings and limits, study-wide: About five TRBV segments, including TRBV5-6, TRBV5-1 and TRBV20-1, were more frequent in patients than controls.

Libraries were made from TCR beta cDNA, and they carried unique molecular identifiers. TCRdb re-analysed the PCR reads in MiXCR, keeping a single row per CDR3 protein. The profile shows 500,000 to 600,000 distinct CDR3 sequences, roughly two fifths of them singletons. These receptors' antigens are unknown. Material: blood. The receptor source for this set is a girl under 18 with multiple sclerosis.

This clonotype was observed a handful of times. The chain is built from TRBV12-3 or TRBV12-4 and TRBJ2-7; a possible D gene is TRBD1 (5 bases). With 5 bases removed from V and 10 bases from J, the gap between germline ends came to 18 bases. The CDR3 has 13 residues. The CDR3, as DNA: TGTGCCAGCAGTGCAGCCCCAGCTGGGGCCCAGTACTTC. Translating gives CASSAAPAGAQYF.

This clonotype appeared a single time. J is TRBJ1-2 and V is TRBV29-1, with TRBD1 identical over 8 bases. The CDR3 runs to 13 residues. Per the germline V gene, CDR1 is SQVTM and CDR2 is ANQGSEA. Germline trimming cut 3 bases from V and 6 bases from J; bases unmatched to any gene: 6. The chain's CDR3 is CSVDKAGGDGYTF. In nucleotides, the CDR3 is TGCAGCGTTGACAAGGCAGGGGGCGATGGCTACACCTTC.

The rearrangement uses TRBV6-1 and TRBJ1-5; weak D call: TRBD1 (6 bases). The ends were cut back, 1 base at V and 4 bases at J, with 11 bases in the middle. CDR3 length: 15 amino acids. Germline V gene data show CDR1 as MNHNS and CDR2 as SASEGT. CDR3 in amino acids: CASSEGGAFNQPQHF. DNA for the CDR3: TGTGCCAGCAGTGAAGGGGGGGCCTTTAATCAGCCCCAGCATTTT.

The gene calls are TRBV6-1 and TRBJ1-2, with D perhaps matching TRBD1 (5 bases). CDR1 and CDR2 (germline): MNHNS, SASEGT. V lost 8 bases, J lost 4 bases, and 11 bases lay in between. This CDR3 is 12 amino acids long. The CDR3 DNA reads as TGTGCCAGCGGGGCAGCCCCCTATGGCTACACCTTC. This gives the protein CASGAAPYGYTF.

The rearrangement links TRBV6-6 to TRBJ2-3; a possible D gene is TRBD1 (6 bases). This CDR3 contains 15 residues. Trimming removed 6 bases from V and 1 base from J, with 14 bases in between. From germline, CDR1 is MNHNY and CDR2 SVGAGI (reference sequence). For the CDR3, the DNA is TGTGCCAGCAGGCTACAGGGTAGGCGCACAGATACGCAGTATTTT. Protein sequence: CASRLQGRRTDTQYF.

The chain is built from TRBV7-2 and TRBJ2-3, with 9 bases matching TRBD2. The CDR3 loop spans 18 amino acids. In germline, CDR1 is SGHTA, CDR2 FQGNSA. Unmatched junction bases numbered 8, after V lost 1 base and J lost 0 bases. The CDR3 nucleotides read TGTGCCAGCAGCTTAGACCTAGCGGGGCGCATTAGCACAGATACGCAGTATTTT. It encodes CASSLDLAGRISTDTQYF. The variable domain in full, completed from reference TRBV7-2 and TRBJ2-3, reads GAGVSQSPSNKVTEKGKDVELRCDPISGHTALYWYRQSLGQGLEFLIYFQGNSAPDKSGLPSDRFSAERTGGSVSTLTIQRTQQEDSAVYLCASSLDLAGRISTDTQYFGPGTRLTVL.

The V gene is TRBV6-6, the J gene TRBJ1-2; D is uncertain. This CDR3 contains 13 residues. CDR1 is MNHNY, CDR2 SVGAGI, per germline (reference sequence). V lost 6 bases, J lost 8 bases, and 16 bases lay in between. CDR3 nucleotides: TGTGCCAGCAGCCCGGTGGCGGCCGGGGGCTACACCTTC. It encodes CASSPVAAGGYTF.

The CDR3 nucleotides read TGCGCCAGCAGCTTGGGACCCCGTGACAATGAGCAGTTCTTC. It yields the protein CASSLGPRDNEQFF. The J gene is TRBJ2-1, the V gene TRBV5-1; no firm D call. The CDR3 runs 14 residues. Germline V lookup: CDR1 SGHRS, CDR2 YFSETQ. V lost 0 bases, J lost 5 bases, and 9 bases lay in between.